The 10 T cell receptor beta chains below were found in one sample sequenced in a study of OX40 agonist ivuxolimab in advanced cancers. The receptor library was made with the immunoSEQ multiplex PCR assay. This is the immuneACCESS table as TCRdb keeps it, with only in-frame sequences that have V and J called. A part of the clones is gone; compared with another copy, unresolved V genes explain less than half, and the rest is unexplained. Within this sample are about 74,000 clones, with 84% of them counted one time only. The top ten clonotypes cover over 2% of the sample. This sample comprised CD4+ or CD8+ T cells sorted from blood, obtained in a trial of the OX40 agonist ivuxolimab. The receptors shown here come from an adult with an advanced solid tumor such as melanoma, head and neck, liver or kidney cancer.

The chain combines TRBV10-1 with TRBJ2-7, with TRBD1 as a possible D gene (6 bases). Germline V gene sequence: CDR1 WNHNN, CDR2 SYGVQD (reference sequence). This CDR3 spans 17 amino acids. V was cut by 6 bases and J by 2 bases, with 23 bases left in between. The CDR3 loop reads CASRKTFQQGRTYEQYF. In nucleotides, the CDR3 is TGCGCCAGCAGGAAAACCTTTCAACAGGGCCGCACCTACGAGCAGTACTTC.

V is TRBV13 and J is TRBJ2-3; D possibly corresponds to TRBD1 (6 bases). The CDR3 length is 16 residues. Germline CDR1 and CDR2: PRHDT and FYEKMQ (reference sequence). Between the trimmed V and J ends, which lost 3 bases and 0 bases, there was a span of 13 bases. CDR3 DNA: TGTGCCAGCAGCTTCGACAGGTGGTCTAGCACAGATACGCAGTATTTT. Translation gives CASSFDRWSSTDTQYF.

The V call is TRBV2, the J call TRBJ1-1, with no clear D. Trimming took 6 bases from V and 0 from J, leaving 8 bases between them. The CDR3 has 13 residues. The germline gives CDR1 SNHLY, CDR2 FYNNEI. For the CDR3, the DNA is TGTGCCAGCAGATACTCTTTGAACACTGAAGCTTTCTTT. Translation: CASRYSLNTEAFF.

This rearrangement joins TRBV7-9 to TRBJ2-5; 11 bases are shared with TRBD2. CDR3 length: 15 amino acids. Germline V gene sequence: CDR1 SEHNR, CDR2 FQNEAQ (reference sequence). Losses at the gene ends were 5 bases for V and 5 bases for J; bases not matched to a gene: 7. The CDR3, as DNA: TGTGCCAGCAGCCGCGGGACTAGCGGTGTGGAGACCCAGTACTTC. This gives the protein CASSRGTSGVETQYF.

The V call is TRBV28, the J call TRBJ1-2; 10 positions agree with TRBD1. CDR1 MDHEN and CDR2 SYDVKM come from the germline V gene. V shed 4 bases and J 10 bases; nucleotides not matched to a gene: 6. There are 13 residues in the CDR3. The CDR3 DNA sequence: TGTGCCAGCAGTTCCCGACAGGGGGCTGTCTACACCTTC. Protein: CASSSRQGAVYTF.

The sample holds one count of this clone. The genes are TRBV5-6 and TRBJ2-6, with TRBD1 identical over 8 bases. V shed 3 bases and J 1 base; nucleotides not matched to a gene: 3. This CDR3 region has 16 residues. Germline values: CDR1 SGHDT, CDR2 YYEEEE. DNA of the CDR3: TGTGCCAGCAGCTGGACAGGGAGGTCTGGGGCCAACGTCCTGACTTTC. Translating it yields CASSWTGRSGANVLTF.

This chain joins TRBV6-6 and TRBJ1-2; the D is unclear. The germline V gene encodes CDR1 MNHNY and CDR2 SVGAGI (reference sequence). CDR3 length: 12 residues. V was cut by 2 bases and J by 7 bases, with 8 bases left in between. The CDR3 nucleotides read TGTGCCAGCAGTTACGAACGCCTTGGCTACACCTTC. Encoded protein: CASSYERLGYTF.

The chain uses TRBV7-7 and TRBJ1-1; D unclear. V dropped 6 bases and J dropped 4 bases, with 12 bases sitting between them. There are 13 residues in the CDR3. Germline-derived CDR1 and CDR2 are SSHAT and FNYEAQ (reference sequence). CDR3 loop: CASSPGVGTEAFF. The CDR3 DNA reads as TGTGCCAGCAGTCCCGGGGTGGGCACTGAAGCTTTCTTT.

A single count supports this clone. This chain connects TRBV4-2 to TRBJ2-7; no definite D call. The V gene's germline CDR1 is LGHNA and CDR2 YNFKEQ. The CDR3 is made up of 13 amino acids. V lost 4 bases and J 2 bases, leaving 9 bases between the germline ends. The CDR3 nucleotides read TGTGCCAGCAGCCCCCATGGGACCTACGAGCAGTACTTC. Its protein product is CASSPHGTYEQYF.

This clone was seen just once. This chain links TRBV30 with TRBJ1-5; tentative D call: TRBD1 (5 bases). CDR3 length: 15 residues. V was pared by 2 bases and J by 0 bases, with 11 bases between. CDR1 is GTSNPN, CDR2 SVGIG, per germline (reference sequence). This CDR3 is CAWSPRGTSNQPQHF. The CDR3 DNA sequence: TGTGCCTGGAGTCCTAGAGGGACTAGCAATCAGCCCCAGCATTTT.